The clone carrying this TCR beta chain was seen repeatedly, ten times or more. This entry comes from a study of human T cells and chemical hapten exposure. Study-level background: Per-sample TCR yields varied mainly from small pooled library volume differences.

What the library attached to individual cDNA molecules were unique molecular identifiers. Original data processing: Counting gave a median of roughly 97,000 TCRs per sample, with values ranging from about 23,224 to 690,600. TCRdb independently ran MiXCR on the 5' RACE reads; one entry per CDR3 protein. TCRdb's processing, not the authors', yielded these V and J calls. This table holds about 140,000 distinct CDR3 sequences, 4.1% found once. Unfractionated whole blood yielded total RNA. This CDR3 contains 18 residues. Germline V CDR1 and CDR2: MDHEN, SYDVKM. V was shortened by 6 bases and J by 2 bases, with 24 bases between the two germline ends.

The sequence came from a female donor in good health. This chain joins TRBV28 and TRBJ2-3; possible D gene TRBD1, 6 bases. The CDR3 nucleotides read TGTGCCAGCAGCAGGCAGGGGCAGACCCTCCTTCCCACAGATACGCAGTATTTT. This sequence encodes CASSRQGQTLLPTDTQYF.